This TCR beta chain was identified in a study of blood T cell repertoires in COVID-19. On the study more broadly: Sources were T cells, B-cell-depleted T cells, or PBMCs; the material itself was cDNA or gDNA.

As originally analysed: Using reference gene primer amplification, nucleated cell counts were estimated. Clones were read by immunoSEQ multiplex PCR, and TCRdb kept only the in-frame ones, dropping some. D and trimming come from the DNA, and the V and J calls and clone size come from that table. The table has approximately 390,000 clones, 85% to 90% seen once. In germline, CDR1 is SGHVS, CDR2 FNYEAQ. The CDR3 runs 17 residues. Trimming took 4 bases from V and 5 from J; bases not matched to a gene: 7. The J gene is TRBJ2-1, the V gene TRBV7-6, with 14 bases matching TRBD2. Sequencing input: PBMCs or T cells enriched from blood (not recorded which). The receptor was isolated from a woman between 45 and 65 years old who had recovered from COVID-19. Here the CDR3 reads CASSSRLAGGPDNEQFF. CDR3 bases: TGTGCCAGCAGCTCGCGACTAGCGGGGGGGCCAGACAATGAGCAGTTCTTC.